This T cell receptor (beta chain) came from a study of shared clonotypes between healthy human individuals. Whole-study context: CD4 naive and CD4 memory each took three plates per donor, while CD8 naive took two and CD8 memory one. Overall study results and limits: What naive subsets generally showed was a larger estimated richness than memory subsets showed.

Points on this clone: Its target is not known.

It was at deep level that the assay was run. Assay: immunoSEQ multiplex PCR; the TCRdb copy retains only in-frame clones and omits some. In the table there are fewer than 1.8 million clones, around 98.5% of which are singletons. V dropped 1 base and J dropped 2 bases, with 6 bases sitting between them. The CDR3 covers 13 residues. The germline gives CDR1 KGHSH, CDR2 LQKENI. Adult donors, all healthy and HIV-negative, had no recent acute infections or vaccinations. V usage is TRBV18 and J usage is TRBJ2-7; D is uncertain. Sequencing used naive CD4+ T cells sorted from blood. Stated subset: CD45RA+ positively selected. This TCR came from a man aged 30-40 years in good health. CDR3 sequence (DNA): TGTGCCAGCTCACCACTGGATGCCTACGAGCAGTACTTC. Amino acid sequence: CASSPLDAYEQYF.